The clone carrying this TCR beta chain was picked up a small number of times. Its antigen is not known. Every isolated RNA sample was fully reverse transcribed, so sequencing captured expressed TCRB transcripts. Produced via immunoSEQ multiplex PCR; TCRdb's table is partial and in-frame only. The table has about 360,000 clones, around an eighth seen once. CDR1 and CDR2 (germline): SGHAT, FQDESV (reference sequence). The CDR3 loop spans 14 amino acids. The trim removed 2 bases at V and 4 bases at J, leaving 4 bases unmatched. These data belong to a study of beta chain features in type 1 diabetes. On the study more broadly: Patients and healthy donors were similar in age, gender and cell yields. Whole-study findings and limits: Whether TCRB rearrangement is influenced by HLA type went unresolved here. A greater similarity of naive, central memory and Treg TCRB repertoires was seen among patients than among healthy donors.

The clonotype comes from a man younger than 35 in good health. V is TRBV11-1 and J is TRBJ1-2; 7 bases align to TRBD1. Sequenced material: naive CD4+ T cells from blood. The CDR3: CASSLRDSVYGYTF. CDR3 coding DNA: TGTGCCAGCAGCTTACGGGACAGCGTCTATGGCTACACCTTC.